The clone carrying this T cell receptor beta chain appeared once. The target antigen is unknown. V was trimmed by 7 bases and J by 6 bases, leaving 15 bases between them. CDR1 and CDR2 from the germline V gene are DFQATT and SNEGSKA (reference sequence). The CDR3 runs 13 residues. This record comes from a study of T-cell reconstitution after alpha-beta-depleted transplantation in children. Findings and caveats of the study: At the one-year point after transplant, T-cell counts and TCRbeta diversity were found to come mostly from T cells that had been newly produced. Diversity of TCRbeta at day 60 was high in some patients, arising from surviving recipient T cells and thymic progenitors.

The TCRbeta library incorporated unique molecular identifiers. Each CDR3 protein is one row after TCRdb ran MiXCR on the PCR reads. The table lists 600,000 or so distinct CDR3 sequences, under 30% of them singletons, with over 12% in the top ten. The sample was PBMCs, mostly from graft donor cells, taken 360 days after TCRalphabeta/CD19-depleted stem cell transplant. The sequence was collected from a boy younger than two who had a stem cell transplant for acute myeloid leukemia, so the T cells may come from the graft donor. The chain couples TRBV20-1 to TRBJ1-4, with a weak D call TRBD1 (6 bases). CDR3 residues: CSGSRGRDEKLFF. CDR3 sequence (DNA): TGCAGTGGCTCTAGGGGGAGGGATGAAAAACTGTTTTTT.